This T cell receptor (beta chain) was retrieved from a study of Tregs in tolerant kidney transplant recipients (dated by TCRdb to the late 2010s). At the level of the whole study: The study applied TCRbeta sequencing to find donor-specific regulatory T cells before combined kidney and bone marrow transplantation and then followed those same cells after transplant. TCRbeta repertoire sequencing was used in a few healthy controls to compare several ways of expanding Tregs specific for an allogeneic donor.

For TCRbeta CDR3 sequencing, genomic DNA from the sorted cells was extracted using the QIAGEN DNeasy Blood and Tissue Kit. Through immunoSEQ, high-throughput TCRbeta CDR3 sequencing was done commercially, including PCR amplification with internal controls and bias correction. As for the original processing: Unique productive TCRbeta sequences were defined by CDR3 nucleotide sequence when primers matched and otherwise by CDR3 amino acid sequence together with Vbeta and Jbeta genes. To correct sorting error, sequences shared between sorted populations at a frequency ratio of 2:1 or less were removed; the rest were assigned to the higher population. A sequence counted as donor-reactive if, in CFSE-low cells, the sequence had a frequency of at least 0.01% and was expanded at least 5-fold compared with unstimulated cells. Repertoire divergence was quantified by Jensen-Shannon divergence using the top 100 TCRbeta sequences ranked by frequency. When a sample had multiple sequencing runs, each run was corrected for sorting error separately and the runs were then pooled. The table was pulled from immuneACCESS by TCRdb, which kept in-frame rearrangements only. Such tables lose some clones; where checked, under half of the loss comes from unresolved V genes, and the rest has no known cause. The DNA gave D and trimming, while V, J and clone size come from that table. Recorded for this sample are some 250,000 clones; about 80% of them occurred a single time. The leading ten clones occupy 0.55% to 0.65% of the sample.

Thawed PBMCs were FACS-sorted into unstimulated Tregs (CD4+CD25+CD127-), CD4+ non-Tregs (CD4+CD25-), CD4 cells and CD8 cells. Blood from healthy controls was obtained either from healthy volunteers or as purchased buffy coats. Healthy control blood was separated into PBMCs by Ficoll density gradient and cryopreserved, and patient PBMCs were collected both before and after transplant. General study outcomes and caveats: The study was constrained by small patient numbers, and validation of the findings is required in larger populations and under other immunosuppression protocols. Biological reproducibility was not directly assessed, although technical replication error appeared to be minimal. Expanding Tregs with activated donor B cells appeared to identify the most biologically relevant and donor-specific TCRbeta repertoire.

In regard to this clone: Its antigen has not been determined. Base quality data are lacking; no much larger clone is found one base away.

Germline trimming: 8 bases from V, 2 bases from J; junction bases outside gene matches: 7. The CDR3 covers 14 residues, taking in both the cysteine and the phenylalanine. Of the read, only the CDR3 DNA is kept; its 42 bases are in frame from base 1. Looking up the germline V gene (reference sequence) yields CDR1 MNHEY and CDR2 SMNVEV. This sequence originates from a human donor in good health. The material sequenced was CD4+ T cells from blood. The sequence is built from TRBV27 and TRBJ2-3; 7 nucleotides in the junction match TRBD2. The DNA sequence is as follows: TGTGCCAGCTCTCTGGGAGGGGTCACAGATACGCAGTATTTT. It codes for CASSLGGVTDTQYF.